What follows are 16 T cell receptor beta chains derived from one specimen sequenced in a study of OX40 agonist ivuxolimab in advanced cancers. Sequencing used immunoSEQ multiplex PCR; TCRdb keeps in-frame clones, though not all of them. The repertoire holds around 34,000 clones, with about 86% as singletons. The starting material was CD4+ or CD8+ T cells sorted from blood, obtained in a trial of the OX40 agonist ivuxolimab. These receptors came from an adult with an advanced solid tumor such as melanoma, head and neck, liver or kidney cancer.

The chain joins TRBV7-6 to TRBJ1-2; no firm D call. Germline-derived CDR1 and CDR2 are SGHVS and FNYEAQ. The CDR3 contains 14 residues. V dropped 4 bases and J dropped 0 bases, with 9 bases sitting between them. DNA for the CDR3: TGTGCCAGCAGCTCCTCGCTTTCTAACTATGGCTACACCTTC. Its translation is CASSSSLSNYGYTF.

The chain links TRBV5-1 to TRBJ1-1; D call uncertain. There are 14 residues in the CDR3. The V end lost 2 bases, the J end lost 10 bases, and 18 bases lay between the germline ends. In germline, CDR1 is SGHRS, CDR2 YFSETQ. The CDR3 bases are TGCGCCAGCAGCTTCTCGAGGGCCGAGCGGGTAGCTTTCTTT. Its protein product is CASSFSRAERVAFF.

The rearrangement uses TRBV23-1 and TRBJ2-7; D unresolved. TRBV23-1 is an ORF, with its function uncertain. V lost 5 bases, J lost 3 bases, and 8 bases lay in between. CDR3 length: 12 residues. The CDR3 nucleotides are TGCGCCAGCAGTACGGGCCGCTACGAGCAGTACTTC. This translates into CASSTGRYEQYF.

V is TRBV7-8 and J is TRBJ1-6, with D possibly being TRBD1 (5 bases). V was pared by 6 bases and J by 10 bases, with 25 bases between. The CDR3 consists of 17 residues. Germline loops: CDR1 SGHVS, CDR2 FQNEAQ. Written as DNA, the CDR3 is TGTGCCAGCAGTTCTAGCTTGACCGGGCCCCGGGACTCACCCCTCCACTTT. As protein: CASSSSLTGPRDSPLHF. The complete variable domain, with remaining parts taken from reference TRBV7-8 and TRBJ1-6, reads GAGVSQSPRYKVAKRGQDVALRCDPISGHVSLFWYQQALGQGPEFLTYFQNEAQLDKSGLPSDRFFAERPEGSVSTLKIQRTQQEDSAVYLCASSSSLTGPRDSPLHFGNGTRLTVT.

This clone was counted a few times. V and J are TRBV7-2 and TRBJ1-2; D ambiguous. V gave up 3 bases and J gave up 5 bases, with 16 bases separating them. Germline-derived CDR1 and CDR2 are SGHTA and FQGNSA. The CDR3 loop spans 15 amino acids. CDR3 DNA sequence: TGTGCCAGCAGCTTGGAGGGAGCCAGGATTTATGGCTACACCTTC. Residues: CASSLEGARIYGYTF. Full variable domain (missing parts from reference TRBV7-2 and TRBJ1-2): GAGVSQSPSNKVTEKGKDVELRCDPISGHTALYWYRQSLGQGLEFLIYFQGNSAPDKSGLPSDRFSAERTGGSVSTLTIQRTQQEDSAVYLCASSLEGARIYGYTFGSGTRLTVV.

This clone has only a few counts. This chain connects TRBV6-1 to TRBJ2-7; the D gene could be TRBD1 or TRBD2 (5 bases each). V gave up 5 bases and J gave up 3 bases, with 11 bases separating them. The germline V gene has CDR1 MNHNS and CDR2 SASEGT. The CDR3 extends over 13 amino acids. The DNA for the CDR3 is TGTGCCAGCAGTATGGGGGTCCTCTACGAGCAGTACTTC. It is translated as CASSMGVLYEQYF.

The CDR3 loop is CAWSMGGEQYF. The CDR3 bases are TGTGCCTGGAGTATGGGAGGCGAGCAGTACTTC. The rearrangement joins TRBV30 to TRBJ2-7; D may be TRBD2 (6 bases). Germline V gene data show CDR1 as GTSNPN and CDR2 as SVGIG (reference sequence). This CDR3 is 11 amino acids long. The V gene lost 2 bases and the J gene lost 6 bases, with 8 bases spanning the gap.

The chain is built from TRBV4-1 and TRBJ2-7; tentatively, D is TRBD2 (6 bases). Per germline, CDR1 MGHRA and CDR2 YSYEKL. This CDR3 region has 15 residues. Trimming cost V 0 bases and J 4 bases, with 13 bases left between them. The DNA of the CDR3 is TGCGCCAGCAGCCAAGATCCCGGGAGAACTTACGAGCAGTACTTC. It specifies CASSQDPGRTYEQYF.

The rearrangement uses TRBV4-3 and TRBJ2-7; 10 positions agree with TRBD2. Per the germline V gene, CDR1 is LGHNA and CDR2 is YSLEER. This CDR3 is built from 18 residues. The V segment lost 0 bases and the J segment 0 bases; nucleotides outside the gene matches: 8. The chain's CDR3 is CASSQDIAGGFTSYEQYF. DNA for the CDR3: TGCGCCAGCAGCCAAGATATAGCGGGAGGATTTACCTCCTACGAGCAGTACTTC.

This clone ranks as medium-sized (0.01 to 0.1%). The chain recombines TRBV11-2 with TRBJ1-1, with D uncertain. The germline gives CDR1 SGHAT, CDR2 FQNNGV. V lost 5 bases, J lost 9 bases, and 16 bases lay in between. The CDR3 has 13 amino acids. This CDR3 reads CASSPPSPAKAFF. DNA of the CDR3: TGTGCCAGCAGCCCCCCATCCCCCGCGAAAGCTTTCTTT.

The chain links TRBV19 to TRBJ2-2, with unresolved D. The V end was cut by 6 bases, the J end by 3 bases, with 17 bases between. The V gene's germline CDR1 is LNHDA and CDR2 SQIVND (reference sequence). This CDR3 is 16 amino acids long. The CDR3 DNA is TGTGCCAGTAGCTTGTCAGCCCATCGTGACACCGGGGAGCTGTTTTTT. Translation: CASSLSAHRDTGELFF.

This clone was found once. This chain connects TRBV7-6 to TRBJ1-1, with a weak D call TRBD1 (6 bases). The V end lost 5 bases, the J end lost 8 bases, and 18 bases lay between the germline ends. The CDR3 is 14 residues long. Looked up from germline, CDR1 is SGHVS and CDR2 is FNYEAQ. DNA for the CDR3: TGTGCCAGCAGCCCTCCAGGGGTTGGTAGGGAAGCTTTCTTT. Translated, it gives CASSPPGVGREAFF.

V usage is TRBV2 and J usage is TRBJ1-4, with D possibly matching TRBD1 (5 bases). The CDR3 length is 11 residues. Looked up from germline, CDR1 is SNHLY and CDR2 is FYNNEI. Trimming left V 0 bases short and J 16 bases short, with 9 bases between. CDR3 nucleotides: TGTGCCAGCAGTGAAGCGGTACAGGCGTTTTTT. As protein: CASSEAVQAFF. The variable domain in full, with the rest retrieved from reference TRBV2 and TRBJ1-4, is EPEVTQTPSHQVTQMGQEVILRCVPISNHLYFYWYRQILGQKVEFLVSFYNNEISEKSEIFDDQFSVERPDGSNFTLKIRSTKLEDSAMYFCASSEAVQAFFGSGTQLSVL.

The chain combines TRBV6-1 with TRBJ1-1; no firm D call. The CDR3 has 13 amino acids. Trimming shortened V by 4 bases and J by 2 bases, and 8 bases separated the two germline ends. Germline CDR1 is MNHNS and CDR2 is SASEGT. The DNA of the CDR3 is TGTGCCAGCAGTGCGACTGAAAACACTGAAGCTTTCTTT. Translation gives CASSATENTEAFF.

CDR3 in amino acids: CASSSTSNQPQHF. As DNA, the CDR3 is TGTGCCAGCAGTAGTACTAGCAATCAGCCCCAGCATTTT. The chain employs TRBV6-1 and TRBJ1-5; D is uncertain. CDR1 MNHNS and CDR2 SASEGT come from the germline V gene. There are 13 residues in the CDR3. Trimming cost V 5 bases and J 0 bases, with 5 bases left between them.

The V and J genes are TRBV5-1 and TRBJ2-7; D remains ambiguous. CDR1 is SGHRS and CDR2 is YFSETQ in the germline V gene. Trimming left V 4 bases short and J 0 bases short, with 11 bases between. The CDR3 is 14 amino acids. CDR3 sequence (DNA): TGCGCCAGCAGCCTCCCAAAGAGCTCCTACGAGCAGTACTTC. Amino acid sequence: CASSLPKSSYEQYF.